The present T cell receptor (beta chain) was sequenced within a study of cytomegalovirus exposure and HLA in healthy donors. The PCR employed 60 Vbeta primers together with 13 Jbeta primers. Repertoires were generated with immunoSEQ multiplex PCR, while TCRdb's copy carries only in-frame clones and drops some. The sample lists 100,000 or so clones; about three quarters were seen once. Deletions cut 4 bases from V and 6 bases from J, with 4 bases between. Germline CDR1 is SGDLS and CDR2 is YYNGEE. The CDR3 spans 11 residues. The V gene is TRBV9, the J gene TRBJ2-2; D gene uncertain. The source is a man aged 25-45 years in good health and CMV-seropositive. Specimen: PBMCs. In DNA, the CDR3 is TGTGCCAGCAGCTCGGCCGGGGAGCTGTTTTTT. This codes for CASSSAGELFF.